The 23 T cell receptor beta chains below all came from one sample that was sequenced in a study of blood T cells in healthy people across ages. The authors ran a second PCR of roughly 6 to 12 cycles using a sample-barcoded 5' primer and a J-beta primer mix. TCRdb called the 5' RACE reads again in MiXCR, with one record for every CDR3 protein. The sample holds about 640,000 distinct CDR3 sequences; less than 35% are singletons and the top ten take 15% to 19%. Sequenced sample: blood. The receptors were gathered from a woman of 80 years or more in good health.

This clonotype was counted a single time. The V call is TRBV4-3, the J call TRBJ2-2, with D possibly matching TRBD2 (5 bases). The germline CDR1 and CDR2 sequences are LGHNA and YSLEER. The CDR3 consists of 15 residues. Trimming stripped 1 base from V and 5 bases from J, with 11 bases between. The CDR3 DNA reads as TGCGCCAGCAGCCAAGTGACTGGCGGGACCGGGGAGCTGTTTTTT. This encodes CASSQVTGGTGELFF.

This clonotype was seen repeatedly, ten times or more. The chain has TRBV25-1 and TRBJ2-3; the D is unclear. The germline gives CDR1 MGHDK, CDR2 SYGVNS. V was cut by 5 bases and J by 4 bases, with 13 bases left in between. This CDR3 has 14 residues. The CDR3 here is CASSSGRSADTQYF. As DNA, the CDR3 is TGTGCCAGCAGTTCTGGACGGTCTGCAGATACGCAGTATTTT.

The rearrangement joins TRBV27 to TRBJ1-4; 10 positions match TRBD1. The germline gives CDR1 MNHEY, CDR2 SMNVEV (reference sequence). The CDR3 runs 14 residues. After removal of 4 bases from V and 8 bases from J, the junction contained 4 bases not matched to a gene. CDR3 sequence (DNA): TGTGCCAGCAGTTCGGGACAGGGGCTGGAAAAACTGTTTTTT. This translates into CASSSGQGLEKLFF.

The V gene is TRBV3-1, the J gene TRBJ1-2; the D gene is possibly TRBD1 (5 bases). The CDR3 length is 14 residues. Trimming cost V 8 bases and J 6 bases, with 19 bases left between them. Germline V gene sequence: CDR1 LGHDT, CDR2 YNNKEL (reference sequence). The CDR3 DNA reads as TGTGCCAGCTCGACAGCGGCCGCTCCGGATGGCTACACCTTC. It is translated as CASSTAAAPDGYTF. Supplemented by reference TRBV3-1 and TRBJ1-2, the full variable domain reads DTAVSQTPKYLVTQMGNDKSIKCEQNLGHDTMYWYKQDSKKFLKIMFSYNNKELIINETVPNRFSPKSPDKAHLNLHINSLELGDSAVYFCASSTAAAPDGYTFGSGTRLTVV.

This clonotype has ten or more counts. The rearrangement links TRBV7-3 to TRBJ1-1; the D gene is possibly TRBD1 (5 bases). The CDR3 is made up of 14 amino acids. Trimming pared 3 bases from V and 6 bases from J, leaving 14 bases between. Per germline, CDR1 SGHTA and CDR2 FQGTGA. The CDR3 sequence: CASSLQGGSAEAFF. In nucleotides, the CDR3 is TGTGCCAGCAGCTTGCAGGGTGGGAGTGCTGAAGCTTTCTTT. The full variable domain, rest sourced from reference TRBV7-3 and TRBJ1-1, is GAGVSQTPSNKVTEKGKYVELRCDPISGHTALYWYRQSLGQGPEFLIYFQGTGAADDSGLPNDRFFAVRPEGSVSTLKIQRTERGDSAVYLCASSLQGGSAEAFFGQGTRLTVV.

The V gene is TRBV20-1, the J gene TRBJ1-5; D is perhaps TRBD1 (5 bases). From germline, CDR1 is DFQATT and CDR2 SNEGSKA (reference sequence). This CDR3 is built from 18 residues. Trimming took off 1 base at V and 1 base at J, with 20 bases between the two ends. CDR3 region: CSARGEGGREGSNQPQHF. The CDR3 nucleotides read TGCAGTGCTAGAGGCGAGGGCGGCAGGGAGGGGAGCAATCAGCCCCAGCATTTT.

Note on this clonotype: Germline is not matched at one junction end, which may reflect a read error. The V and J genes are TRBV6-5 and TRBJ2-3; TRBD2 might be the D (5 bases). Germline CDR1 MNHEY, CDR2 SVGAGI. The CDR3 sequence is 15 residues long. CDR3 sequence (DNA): TGTGCCAGTAGTTACCCTTCCCGGGACACAGATACGCAGTATTTT. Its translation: CASSYPSRDTDTQYF.

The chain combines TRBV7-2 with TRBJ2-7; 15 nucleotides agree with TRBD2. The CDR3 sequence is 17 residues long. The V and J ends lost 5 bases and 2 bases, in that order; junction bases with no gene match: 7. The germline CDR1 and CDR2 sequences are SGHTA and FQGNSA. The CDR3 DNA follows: TGTGCCAGCAGCAACCCGGGACTAGCGGGAGGTGCCTACGAGCAGTACTTC. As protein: CASSNPGLAGGAYEQYF.

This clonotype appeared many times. The CDR3 loop reads CASSFRGDAYEQYF. The CDR3 DNA reads TGCGCCAGCAGCTTTCGGGGGGATGCCTACGAGCAGTACTTC. V and J are TRBV5-1 and TRBJ2-7; 7 nucleotides agree with TRBD2. The V segment lost 2 bases and the J segment 2 bases; nucleotides outside the gene matches: 4. This CDR3 contains 14 residues. Germline V gene sequence: CDR1 SGHRS, CDR2 YFSETQ.

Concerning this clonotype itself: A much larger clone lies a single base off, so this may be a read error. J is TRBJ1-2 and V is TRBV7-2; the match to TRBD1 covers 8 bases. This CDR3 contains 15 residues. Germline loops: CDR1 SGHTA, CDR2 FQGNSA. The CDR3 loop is CASSQTGVGSEGYAF. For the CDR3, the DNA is TGTGCCAGCAGCCAGACAGGGGTTGGGTCTGAGGGCTACGCCTTC.

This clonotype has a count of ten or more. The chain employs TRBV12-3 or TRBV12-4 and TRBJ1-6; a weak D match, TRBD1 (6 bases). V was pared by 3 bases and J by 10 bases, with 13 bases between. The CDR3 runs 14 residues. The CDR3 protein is CASSLAGAGSPLHF. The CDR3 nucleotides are TGTGCCAGCAGTTTGGCGGGGGCAGGATCACCCCTCCACTTT.

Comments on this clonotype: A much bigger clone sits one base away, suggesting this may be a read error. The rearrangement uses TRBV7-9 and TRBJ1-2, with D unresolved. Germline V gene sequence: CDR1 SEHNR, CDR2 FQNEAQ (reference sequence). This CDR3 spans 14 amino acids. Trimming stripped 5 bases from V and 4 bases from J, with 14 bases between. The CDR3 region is CASSPSISSYGYTF. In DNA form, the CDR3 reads TGTGCCAGCAGCCCCTCGATCTCTAGCTATGGCTACACCTTC.

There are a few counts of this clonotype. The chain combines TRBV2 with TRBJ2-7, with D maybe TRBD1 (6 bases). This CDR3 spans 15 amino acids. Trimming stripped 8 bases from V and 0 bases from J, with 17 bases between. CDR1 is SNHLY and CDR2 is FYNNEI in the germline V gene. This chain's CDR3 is CASGRNQGSSYEQYF. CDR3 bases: TGTGCCAGCGGGAGAAATCAGGGGAGCTCCTACGAGCAGTACTTC.

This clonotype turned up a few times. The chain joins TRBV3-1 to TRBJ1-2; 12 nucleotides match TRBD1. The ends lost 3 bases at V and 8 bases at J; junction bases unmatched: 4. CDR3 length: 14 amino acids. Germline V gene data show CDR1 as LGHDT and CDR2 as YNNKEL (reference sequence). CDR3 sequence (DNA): TGTGCCAGCAGCCAGCCCGGGACAGGGGGCGGCTACACCTTC. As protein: CASSQPGTGGGYTF. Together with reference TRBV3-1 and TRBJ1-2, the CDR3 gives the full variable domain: DTAVSQTPKYLVTQMGNDKSIKCEQNLGHDTMYWYKQDSKKFLKIMFSYNNKELIINETVPNRFSPKSPDKAHLNLHINSLELGDSAVYFCASSQPGTGGGYTFGSGTRLTVV.

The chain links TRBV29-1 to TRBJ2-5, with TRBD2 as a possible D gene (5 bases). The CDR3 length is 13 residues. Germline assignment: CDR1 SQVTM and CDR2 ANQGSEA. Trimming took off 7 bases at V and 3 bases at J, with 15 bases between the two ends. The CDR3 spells CSAPAFGKETQYF. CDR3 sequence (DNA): TGCAGCGCCCCAGCCTTCGGGAAAGAGACCCAGTACTTC.

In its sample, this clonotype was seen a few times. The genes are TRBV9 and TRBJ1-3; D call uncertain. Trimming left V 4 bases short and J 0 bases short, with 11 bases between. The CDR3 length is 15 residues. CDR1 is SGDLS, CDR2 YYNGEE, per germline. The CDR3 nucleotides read TGTGCCAGCAGCTCCCTGGACTGCTCTGGAAACACCATATATTTT. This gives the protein CASSSLDCSGNTIYF.

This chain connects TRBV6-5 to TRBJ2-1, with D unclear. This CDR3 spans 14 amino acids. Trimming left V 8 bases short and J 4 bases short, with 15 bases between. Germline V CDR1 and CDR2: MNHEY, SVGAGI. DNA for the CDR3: TGTGCCAGCGCGACTTCAGACGTATACAATGAGCAGTTCTTC. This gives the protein CASATSDVYNEQFF.

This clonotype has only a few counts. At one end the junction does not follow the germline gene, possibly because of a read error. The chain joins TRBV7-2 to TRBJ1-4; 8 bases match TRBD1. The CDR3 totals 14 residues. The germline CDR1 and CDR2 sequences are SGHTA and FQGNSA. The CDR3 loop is CAGSLGQGGEKLFF. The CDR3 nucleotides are TGTGCCGGCAGCTTAGGACAGGGTGGTGAAAAACTGTTTTTT.

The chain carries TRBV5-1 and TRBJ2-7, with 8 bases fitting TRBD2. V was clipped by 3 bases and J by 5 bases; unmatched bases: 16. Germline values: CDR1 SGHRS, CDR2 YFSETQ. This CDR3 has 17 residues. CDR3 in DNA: TGCGCCAGCAGCTCCTCGGGACGAGCGGGGGTAAGGAACGAGCAGTACTTC. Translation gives CASSSSGRAGVRNEQYF. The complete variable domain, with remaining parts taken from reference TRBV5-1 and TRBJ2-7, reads KAGVTQTPRYLIKTRGQQVTLSCSPISGHRSVSWYQQTPGQGLQFLFEYFSETQRNKGNFPGRFSGRQFSNSRSEMNVSTLELGDSALYLCASSSSGRAGVRNEQYFGPGTRLTVT.

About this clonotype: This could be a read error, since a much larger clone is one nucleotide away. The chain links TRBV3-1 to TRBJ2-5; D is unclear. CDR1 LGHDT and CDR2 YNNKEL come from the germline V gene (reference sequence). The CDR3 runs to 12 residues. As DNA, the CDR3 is TGTGCCGGCAGCCAAGATAGGGAGACCCAGTACTTC. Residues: CAGSQDRETQYF.

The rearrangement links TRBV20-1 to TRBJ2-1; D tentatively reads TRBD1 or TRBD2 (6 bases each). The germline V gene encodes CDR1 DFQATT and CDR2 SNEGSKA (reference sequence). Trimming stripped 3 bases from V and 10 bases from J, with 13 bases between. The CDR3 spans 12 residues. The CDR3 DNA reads TGCAGTGCTAGCGGGGGCACGGGCGAGCAGTTCTTC. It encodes CSASGGTGEQFF.

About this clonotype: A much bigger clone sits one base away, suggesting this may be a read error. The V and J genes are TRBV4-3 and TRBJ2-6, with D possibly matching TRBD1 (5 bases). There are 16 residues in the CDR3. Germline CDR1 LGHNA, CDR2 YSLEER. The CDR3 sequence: CASSQGVPSGASVLTF. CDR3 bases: TGCGCCAGCAGCCAAGGCGTCCCCTCTGGGGCCAGCGTCCTGACTTTC.

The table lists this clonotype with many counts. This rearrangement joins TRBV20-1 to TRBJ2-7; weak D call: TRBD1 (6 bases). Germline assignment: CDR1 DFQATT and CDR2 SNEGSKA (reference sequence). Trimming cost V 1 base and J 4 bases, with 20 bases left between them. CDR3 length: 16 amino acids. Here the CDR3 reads CSARAFRGISSYEQYF. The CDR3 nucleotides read TGCAGTGCTAGAGCTTTCAGGGGCATATCCAGTTACGAGCAGTACTTC.